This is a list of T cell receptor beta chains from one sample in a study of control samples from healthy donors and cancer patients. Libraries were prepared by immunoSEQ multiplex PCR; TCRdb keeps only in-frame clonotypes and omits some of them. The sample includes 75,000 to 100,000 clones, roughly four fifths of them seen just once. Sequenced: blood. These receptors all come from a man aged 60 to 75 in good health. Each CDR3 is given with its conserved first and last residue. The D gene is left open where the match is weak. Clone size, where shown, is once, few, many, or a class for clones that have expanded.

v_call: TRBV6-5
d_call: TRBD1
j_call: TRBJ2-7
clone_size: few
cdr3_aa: CASSLDRGRQYF
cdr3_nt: TGTGCCAGCAGCCTCGACAGGGGTCGGCAGTACTTC

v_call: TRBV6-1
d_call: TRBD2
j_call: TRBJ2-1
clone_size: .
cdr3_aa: CASSEEAGGLDEQFF
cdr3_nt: TGTGCCAGCAGTGAAGAAGCGGGGGGGCTCGATGAGCAGTTCTTC

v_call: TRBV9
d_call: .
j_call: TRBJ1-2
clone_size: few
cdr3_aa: CASSAQQSNYGYTF
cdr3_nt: TGTGCCAGCAGTGCGCAACAGTCGAACTATGGCTACACCTTC

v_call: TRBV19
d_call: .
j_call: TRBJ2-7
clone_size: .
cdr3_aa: CASSMSGFEQYF
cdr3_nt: TGTGCCAGTAGTATGTCGGGGTTCGAGCAGTACTTC

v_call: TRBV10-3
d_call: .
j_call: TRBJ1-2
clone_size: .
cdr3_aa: CAIGRRPGYTF
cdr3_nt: TGTGCCATCGGGAGGCGTCCTGGCTACACCTTC

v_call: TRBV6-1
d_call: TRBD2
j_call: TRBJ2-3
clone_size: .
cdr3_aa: CASSERGGVSPDTQYF
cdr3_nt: TGTGCCAGCAGTGAACGGGGAGGGGTTAGTCCCGATACGCAGTATTTT

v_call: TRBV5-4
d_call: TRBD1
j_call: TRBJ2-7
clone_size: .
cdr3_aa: CASSLVQGVSYEQYF
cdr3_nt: TGTGCCAGCAGCTTGGTACAGGGGGTGTCCTACGAGCAGTACTTC

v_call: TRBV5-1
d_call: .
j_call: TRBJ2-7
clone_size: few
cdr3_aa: CASSLLPATQAAYEQYF
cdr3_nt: TGCGCCAGCAGCTTGTTGCCCGCCACACAGGCTGCCTACGAGCAGTACTTC

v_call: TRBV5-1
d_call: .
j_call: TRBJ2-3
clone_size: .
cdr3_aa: CASSLAPRNTDTQYF
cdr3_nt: TGCGCCAGCAGCTTGGCGCCTCGCAACACAGATACGCAGTATTTT

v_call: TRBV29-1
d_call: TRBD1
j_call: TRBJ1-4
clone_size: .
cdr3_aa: CSVGGGGEKLFF
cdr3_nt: TGCAGCGTAGGAGGGGGCGGTGAAAAACTGTTTTTT

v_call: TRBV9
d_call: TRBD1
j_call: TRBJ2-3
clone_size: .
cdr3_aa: CASSKGQVWGTDTQYF
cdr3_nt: TGTGCCAGCAGCAAAGGACAGGTGTGGGGCACAGATACGCAGTATTTT

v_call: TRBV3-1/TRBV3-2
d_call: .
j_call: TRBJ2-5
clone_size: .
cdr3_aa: CASSQGETQYF
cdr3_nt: TGTGCCAGCAGCCAAGGAGAGACCCAGTACTTC

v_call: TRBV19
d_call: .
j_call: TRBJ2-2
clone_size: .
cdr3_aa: CASRKATGELFF
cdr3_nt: TGTGCCAGTAGAAAAGCCACCGGGGAGCTGTTTTTT

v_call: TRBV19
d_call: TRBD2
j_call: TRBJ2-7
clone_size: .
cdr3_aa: CASSMVSSGTDEQYF
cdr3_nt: TGTGCCAGTAGTATGGTGTCTAGCGGGACAGACGAGCAGTACTTC

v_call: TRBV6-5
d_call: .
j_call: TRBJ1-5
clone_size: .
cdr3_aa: CASRVTGRGQPQHF
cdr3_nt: TGTGCCAGCAGAGTTACAGGGAGAGGCCAGCCCCAGCATTTT

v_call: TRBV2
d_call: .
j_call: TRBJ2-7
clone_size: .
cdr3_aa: CASTDEGLPDEQYF
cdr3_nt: TGTGCCAGCACCGATGAGGGACTGCCTGACGAGCAGTACTTC

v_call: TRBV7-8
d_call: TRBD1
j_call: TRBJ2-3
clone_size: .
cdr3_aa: CASSFRDRSPPGTDTQYF
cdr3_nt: TGTGCCAGCAGCTTCCGGGACAGGTCCCCCCCTGGCACAGATACGCAGTATTTT

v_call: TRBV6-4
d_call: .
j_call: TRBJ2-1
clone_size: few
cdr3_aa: CASSDSSDYNEQFF
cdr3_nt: TGTGCCAGCAGTGACTCGAGTGACTACAATGAGCAGTTCTTC

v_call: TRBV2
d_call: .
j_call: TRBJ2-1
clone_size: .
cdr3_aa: CASSDSHWGPGNSLNEQFF
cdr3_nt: TGTGCCAGCAGTGATTCCCACTGGGGGCCAGGGAACTCTCTCAATGAGCAGTTCTTC

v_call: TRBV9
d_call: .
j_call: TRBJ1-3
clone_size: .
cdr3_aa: CASSPRRGNGNTIYF
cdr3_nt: TGTGCCAGCAGCCCCCGCAGGGGAAATGGAAACACCATATATTTT

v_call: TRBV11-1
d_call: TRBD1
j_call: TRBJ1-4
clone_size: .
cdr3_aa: CASSQPGTGLEKLFF
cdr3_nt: TGTGCCAGCAGCCAACCCGGGACAGGGCTTGAAAAACTGTTTTTT

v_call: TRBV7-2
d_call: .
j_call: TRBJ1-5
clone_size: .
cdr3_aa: CASSLVSNQPQHF
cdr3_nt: TGTGCCAGCAGCTTAGTTAGCAATCAGCCCCAGCATTTT